A selection of T cell receptor beta chains follows, all from one sample in a study of blood T cell repertoires in COVID-19. Repertoires were generated with immunoSEQ multiplex PCR, while TCRdb's copy carries only in-frame clones and drops some. The sample holds a few hundred thousand clones; around nine tenths are singletons and the top ten take 5.5% to 8%. The sequenced material came from peripheral blood. Source of these receptors: a man aged 55 to 70 who had recovered from COVID-19. Each CDR3 is given with its conserved first and last residue. D genes are given only for firm matches. Some rows have no size entry. The others give once, few or many, or a class for an expanded clone.

TRBV28	18	TRBJ2-2	once	TRBD2	CASRQGGAGGSNTGELFF	TGTGCCAGCAGGCAGGGAGGAGCGGGAGGCTCGAACACCGGGGAGCTGTTTTTT
TRBV5-1	19	TRBJ1-3	NA	NA	CASSLGNRRGAISGNTIYF	TGCGCCAGCAGCTTGGGAAACCGTAGGGGTGCAATCTCTGGAAACACCATATATTTT
TRBV18	16	TRBJ2-1	NA	TRBD1	CASSPPGQGTYNEQFF	TGTGCCAGCTCACCACCGGGACAGGGTACCTACAATGAGCAGTTCTTC
TRBV5-1	15	TRBJ1-1	once	NA	CASSLLWAGETEAFF	TGCGCCAGCAGCTTGTTATGGGCAGGGGAAACTGAAGCTTTCTTT
TRBV24-1	19	TRBJ1-1	NA	TRBD1	CATSVRTGGIGGKYTEAFF	TGTGCCACCAGTGTCCGGACAGGGGGCATAGGGGGAAAGTACACTGAAGCTTTCTTT
TRBV11-2	16	TRBJ2-7	NA	NA	CASSLALHGRVYEQYF	TGTGCCAGCAGCTTAGCACTCCACGGGAGAGTCTACGAGCAGTACTTC
TRBV6-6	16	TRBJ1-3	NA	NA	CASSSWDTGSGNTIYF	TGTGCCAGCAGTAGTTGGGACACCGGCTCTGGAAACACCATATATTTT
TRBV6-5	15	TRBJ2-3	NA	TRBD1	CASSPWDRDTDTQYF	TGTGCCAGCAGTCCATGGGACAGAGACACAGATACGCAGTATTTT
TRBV7-9	13	TRBJ1-1	NA	TRBD1	CASSSTGTGEAFF	TGTGCCAGCAGCTCAACAGGGACAGGTGAAGCTTTCTTT
TRBV15	15	TRBJ1-2	NA	NA	CATSIQRGGDYGYTF	TGTGCCACCAGCATCCAGCGCGGGGGGGACTATGGCTACACCTTC
TRBV7-6	13	TRBJ1-1	NA	NA	CASSRDSGTEAFF	TGTGCCAGCAGCCGAGACAGCGGGACTGAAGCTTTCTTT
TRBV19	12	TRBJ2-7	many	NA	CASSSPGSEQYF	TGTGCCAGTAGTTCTCCCGGGAGTGAGCAGTACTTC
TRBV4-1	18	TRBJ1-4	NA	NA	CASSLDRGKGGVEEKLFF	TGCGCCAGCAGTCTCGATCGAGGGAAGGGAGGGGTGGAGGAAAAACTGTTTTTT
TRBV4-2	15	TRBJ1-2	NA	NA	CASSQDSDPRYGYTF	TGTGCCAGCAGCCAAGACAGCGACCCCCGCTATGGCTACACCTTC
TRBV28	16	TRBJ2-7	NA	NA	CASSFGGLAGLYEQYF	TGTGCCAGCAGTTTTGGTGGTTTGGCGGGGCTCTACGAGCAGTACTTC
TRBV19	14	TRBJ2-7	once	NA	CASTEPGVRNEQYF	TGTGCCAGTACAGAACCGGGAGTCAGAAACGAGCAGTACTTC